This T cell receptor (beta chain) is from a study of tumor-infiltrating lymphocytes in primary liver carcinoma. The germline V and J ends were trimmed by 7 bases and 9 bases, with 9 bases remaining between them. The CDR3 has 11 amino acids. Germline CDR1 reads MDHEN; CDR2 reads SYDVKM. Priming with a constant-region primer yielded TCR beta cDNA from about 500 ng total RNA. It was through three nested multiplex PCR rounds of slightly modified ARM-PCR that TCR beta libraries arose. In the first two PCR rounds, TRBV1-TRBV30 forward primers were paired with a C-beta reverse primer, and each round lasted nine to ten cycles. TCRdb used MiXCR to reprocess the multiplex PCR reads, holding one entry per CDR3 protein. The table shows some 130,000 distinct CDR3 sequences, with 55% to 70% occurring only once. This clonotype was detected once. This may arise from a read error, as a much more abundant clone is one base away.

Scientists recovered RNA and DNA together from roughly 20-30 mg of unsorted bulk tissue. The patients presented with primary liver carcinoma, which was managed through surgical resection. The sequencing input was tumor-adjacent normal liver tissue. The chain carries TRBV28 and TRBJ2-2; D is possibly TRBD1 or TRBD2 (6 bases each). The clonotype was recovered from a woman aged 55 to 70 with primary liver carcinoma and hepatitis B virus infection. The CDR3 loop is CASTRGRELFF. The CDR3 nucleotides read TGTGCCAGCACTCGGGGGCGGGAGCTGTTTTTT.